This T cell receptor (beta chain) was sequenced in a study of vaccination and CD4 T cells after COVID-19. TCRdb reanalysed the PCR reads using MiXCR and keeps one entry per CDR3 protein. The table includes 26,000 or so distinct CDR3 sequences, 51% detected once. CDR1 and CDR2 (germline): SGHVS, FQNEAQ. Trimming pared 5 bases from V and 2 bases from J, leaving 10 bases between. CDR3 length: 14 amino acids. Time point described: late sampling 161 to 241 days after vaccination in three convalescent patients. The rearrangement joins TRBV7-8 to TRBJ2-1, with D tentatively TRBD1 (6 bases). This TCR was recovered from a human donor who had recovered from COVID-19. Here the sequenced sample was CD4+ T cells from blood, taken about 7 months after SARS-CoV-2 vaccination. The CDR3 DNA follows: TGTGCCAGCAGCCTCGGGACACCCTACAATGAGCAGTTCTTC. This sequence encodes CASSLGTPYNEQFF.